The sample holds a few counts of the clone carrying this TCR beta chain. This record comes from a study of blood T cell repertoires in COVID-19. Study context: Sample material is recorded as cDNA or gDNA derived from T cells, B-cell-depleted T cells, or PBMCs.

Here immunoSEQ multiplex PCR was the method, and the copy in TCRdb shows in-frame clones only, minus some. There are 110,000 to 150,000 clones in the sample; 75% to 85% occur only once, and about 5% lies in the top ten. CDR3 length: 15 residues. The germline V and J ends were trimmed by 4 bases and 6 bases, with 21 bases remaining between them. Germline assignment: CDR1 DFQATT and CDR2 SNEGSKA (reference sequence). The TCR sequence derives from a woman aged 50 to 60 with acute or convalescent COVID-19. The chain employs TRBV20-1 and TRBJ1-2; D is unresolved. The sample comprised peripheral blood. CDR3 amino acids: CSANDKQWETDGYTF. In DNA form, the CDR3 reads TGCAGTGCTAATGATAAACAGTGGGAGACGGATGGCTACACCTTC.